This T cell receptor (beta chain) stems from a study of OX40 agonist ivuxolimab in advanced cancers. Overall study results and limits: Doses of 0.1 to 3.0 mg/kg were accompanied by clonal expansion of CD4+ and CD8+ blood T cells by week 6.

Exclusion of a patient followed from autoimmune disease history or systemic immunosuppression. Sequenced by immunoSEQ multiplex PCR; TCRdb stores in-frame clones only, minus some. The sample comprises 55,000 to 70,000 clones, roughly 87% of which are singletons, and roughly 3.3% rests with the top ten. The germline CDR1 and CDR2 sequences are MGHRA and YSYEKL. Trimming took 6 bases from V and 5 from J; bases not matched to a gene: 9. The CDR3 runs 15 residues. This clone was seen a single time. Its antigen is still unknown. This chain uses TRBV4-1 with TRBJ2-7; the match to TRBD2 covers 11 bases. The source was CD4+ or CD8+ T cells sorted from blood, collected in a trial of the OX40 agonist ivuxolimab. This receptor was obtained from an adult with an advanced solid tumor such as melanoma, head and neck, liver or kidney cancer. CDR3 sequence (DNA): TGCGCCAGCAGACTTATGACTAGCGGGGCACACGAGCAGTACTTC. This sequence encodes CASRLMTSGAHEQYF.